The source of this T cell receptor beta chain is a study of T cell clonality in common variable immunodeficiency. General study points: CVID subjects had higher TCRbeta clonality than healthy controls, most marked in about a third. In common variable immunodeficiency, TCR beta chains reportedly carried fewer deletions and N-nucleotide insertions.

Equal genomic DNA amounts from CVID and control samples were sequenced. Sequenced by immunoSEQ multiplex PCR; TCRdb stores in-frame clones only, minus some. The sample shows about 35,000 clones, none of them appearing just once. V trimming: 3 bases; J trimming: 4 bases; junction bases outside the gene matches: 2. The CDR3 contains 12 residues. Germline values: CDR1 SQVTM, CDR2 ANQGSEA. No CVID subject was ill or on immunomodulatory drugs when sampled. The sample holds many counts of this clone. The antigen is undetermined. The read ends 3 residues shy of where the CDR3 ends; the end is completed using the germline J gene.

The sample consisted of peripheral blood mononuclear cells. The sequence was obtained from a human donor with common variable immunodeficiency. The J gene is TRBJ1-2, the V gene TRBV29-1; TRBD1 matches 7 bases. This chain's CDR3 is CSVDRGSYGYTF. The DNA read from the CDR3 is TGCAGCGTTGACAGGGGGAGCTATGGC.